This TCR beta chain comes out of a study of T cells in Graves' hyperthyroidism and ophthalmopathy. Study results and caveats: Blood also held most thyroid clonotypes expanded beyond 0.001.

Amplification targeted TCR beta CDR3 regions from RNA transcripts. First-round RT-PCR targeting the TCR CDR3 was performed with the HTBI primer set. MiXCR, run by TCRdb on the multiplex PCR reads, gives a single entry per CDR3 protein. The sample yields under 750,000 distinct CDR3 sequences, 15% to 20% seen once. Hyperthyroidism, newly diagnosed and lasting under 2 months, affected patients aged 18 to 65. Lactation, pregnancy, other autoimmune disease or uncontrolled infection led to exclusion of patients. The sample holds a few counts of this clonotype. No antigen is known for it. Specimen: blood. The receptor's source is a woman aged 45 to 65 with Graves' hyperthyroidism that later progressed to Graves' ophthalmopathy.

CDR3 nucleotides: TGTGCCTGGAGTTTCCCTGACAGGGTGACCTACAATGAGCAGTTCTTC. Encoded protein: CAWSFPDRVTYNEQFF. This sequence joins TRBV30 and TRBJ2-1; TRBD1 agrees at 7 bases. Germline V gene data show CDR1 as GTSNPN and CDR2 as SVGIG (reference sequence). The V gene end was trimmed by 2 bases and the J gene end by 2 bases; junction bases not matched to a gene: 9. CDR3 length: 16 amino acids.